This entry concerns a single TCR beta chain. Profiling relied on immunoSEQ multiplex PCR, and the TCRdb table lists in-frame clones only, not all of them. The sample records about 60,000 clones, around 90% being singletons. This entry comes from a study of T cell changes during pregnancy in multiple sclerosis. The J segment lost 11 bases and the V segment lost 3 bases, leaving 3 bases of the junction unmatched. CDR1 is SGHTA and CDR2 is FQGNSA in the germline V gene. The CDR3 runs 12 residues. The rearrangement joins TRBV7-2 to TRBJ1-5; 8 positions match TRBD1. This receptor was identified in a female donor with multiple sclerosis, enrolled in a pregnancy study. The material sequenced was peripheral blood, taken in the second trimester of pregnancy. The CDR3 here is CASSFGQGAQHF. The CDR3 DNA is TGTGCCAGCAGCTTCGGACAGGGAGCCCAGCATTTT.